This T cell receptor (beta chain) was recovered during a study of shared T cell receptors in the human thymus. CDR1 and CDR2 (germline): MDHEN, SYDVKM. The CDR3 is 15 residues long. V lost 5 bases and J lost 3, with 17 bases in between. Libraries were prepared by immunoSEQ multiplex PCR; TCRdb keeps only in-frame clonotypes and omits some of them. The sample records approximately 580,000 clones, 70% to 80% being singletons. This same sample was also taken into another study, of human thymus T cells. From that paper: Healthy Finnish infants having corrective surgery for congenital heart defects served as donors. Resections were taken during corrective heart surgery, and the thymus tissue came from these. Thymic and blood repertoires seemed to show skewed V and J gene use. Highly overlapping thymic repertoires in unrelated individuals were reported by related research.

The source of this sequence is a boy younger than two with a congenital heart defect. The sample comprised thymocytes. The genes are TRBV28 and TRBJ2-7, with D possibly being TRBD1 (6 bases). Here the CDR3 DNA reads TGTGCCAGCAGTCCCCTACAGGGAAAGGGCTACGAGCAGTACTTC. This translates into CASSPLQGKGYEQYF.